This T cell receptor (beta chain) was identified during a study of blood T cell repertoires in COVID-19. On the study more broadly: T cells, B-cell-depleted T cells, or PBMCs provided the cDNA or gDNA that served as material.

Symptom resolution, clearance, or two negative PCRs marked donors in Cohort 3 as recovered. Original data processing: Amplification of reference gene primers was used by the study to estimate nucleated cell counts. The repertoire was sequenced with immunoSEQ multiplex PCR; TCRdb's copy has only in-frame clones and lacks some. From that table come the V and J calls and clone size; the DNA was used to work out D and trimming. There are fewer than 250,000 clones in the sample; about four fifths occur only once, and approximately 3% lies in the top ten. V was cut by 4 bases and J by 5 bases, with 6 bases left in between. The CDR3 spans 11 residues. In germline, CDR1 is SGHNT, CDR2 YYREEE (reference sequence).

The source material was PBMCs or T cells enriched from blood (not recorded which). The clonotype was recovered from a woman younger than 45 who had recovered from COVID-19. The genes are TRBV5-4 and TRBJ2-5; no clear D gene. CDR3 nucleotide sequence: TGTGCCAGCAGCCTTTTGGAGACCCAGTACTTC. This codes for CASSLLETQYF.